These T cell receptor beta chains were read from a single sample in a study of cytomegalovirus exposure and HLA in healthy donors. Only in-frame clones appear in the TCRdb table, and some are missing; sequencing was by immunoSEQ multiplex PCR. This sample lists more than 45,000 clones; its ten largest clones have roughly a sixth. The sequenced sample was PBMCs. These receptors were obtained from a male donor in good health and CMV-seronegative. Both conserved end residues are part of each CDR3. The order of the fields is D gene, J gene, V gene, CDR3 DNA, CDR3 protein. D genes are given only for firm matches.

D: TRBD1; J: TRBJ1-1; V: TRBV19; DNA: TGTGCCAGTAGTATGGACAGGTTGAACACTGAAGCTTTCTTT; CDR3: CASSMDRLNTEAFF
D: -; J: TRBJ2-7; V: TRBV25-1; DNA: TGTGCCAGCAGTGACGGGGTGGTGTACTTC; CDR3: CASSDGVVYF
D: -; J: TRBJ1-2; V: TRBV6-5; DNA: TGTGCCAGCAGTCCGACCCTCAGGGGAAGGTATGGCTACACCTTC; CDR3: CASSPTLRGRYGYTF
D: TRBD2; J: TRBJ2-7; V: TRBV9; DNA: TGTGCCAGCAGCGTAGCTAGCGGCCTCTCCTACGAGCAGTACTTC; CDR3: CASSVASGLSYEQYF
D: -; J: TRBJ2-5; V: TRBV6-5; DNA: TGTGCCAGCAGTTACAGGGACTCCCCGGGAGAGACCCAGTACTTC; CDR3: CASSYRDSPGETQYF
D: TRBD2; J: TRBJ2-7; V: TRBV7-2; DNA: TGTGCCAGCAGCGGAGTTCCCCGGGGGGACGAGCAGTACTTC; CDR3: CASSGVPRGDEQYF
D: -; J: TRBJ1-2; V: TRBV12-5; DNA: TGTGCTAGTGGTTCTGGCTTGTTCTATGGCTACACCTTC; CDR3: CASGSGLFYGYTF
D: -; J: TRBJ1-3; V: TRBV9; DNA: TGTGCCAGCAGGGGAGGAGTCTCTGGAAACACCATATATTTT; CDR3: CASRGGVSGNTIYF
D: -; J: TRBJ1-2; V: TRBV6-5; DNA: TGTGCCAGCAAATACAGTACCCGATTCGATGGCTACACCTTC; CDR3: CASKYSTRFDGYTF
D: -; J: TRBJ2-5; V: TRBV5-4; DNA: TGTGCCAGCAGCTTGGGGCCTGCAGGGCCAGGGACCCAGTACTTC; CDR3: CASSLGPAGPGTQYF
D: -; J: TRBJ2-7; V: TRBV5-1; DNA: TGCGCCAGCAGCTTGAACGGGGACGAGCAGTACTTC; CDR3: CASSLNGDEQYF
D: TRBD1; J: TRBJ1-2; V: TRBV6-5; DNA: TGTGCCAGCAGTTACACAGGGGGCGACTATGGCTACACCTTC; CDR3: CASSYTGGDYGYTF
D: -; J: TRBJ2-7; V: TRBV4-1; DNA: TGCGCCAGCAGCCAAAACAGTGAAAGCTCCTACGAGCAGTACTTC; CDR3: CASSQNSESSYEQYF
D: TRBD1; J: TRBJ1-2; V: TRBV18; DNA: TGTGCCAGCTCACCGGGACAGGGATACTATGGCTACACCTTC; CDR3: CASSPGQGYYGYTF
D: -; J: TRBJ1-1; V: TRBV27; DNA: TGTGCCAGCAGTTTCGGACAGAACACTGAAGCTTTCTTT; CDR3: CASSFGQNTEAFF
D: -; J: TRBJ1-5; V: TRBV7-9; DNA: TGTGCCAGCAGCACGGAGACAGCCTACAATAATCAGCCCCAGCATTTT; CDR3: CASSTETAYNNQPQHF
D: -; J: TRBJ1-5; V: TRBV19; DNA: TGTGCCACCGGGGTGGGGGGAGGCGTGGGTCAGCCCCAGCATTTT; CDR3: CATGVGGGVGQPQHF
D: -; J: TRBJ2-2; V: TRBV5-1; DNA: TGCGCCAGCAGAGCAGGGGCCGGGGAGCTGTTTTTT; CDR3: CASRAGAGELFF
D: -; J: TRBJ1-2; V: TRBV4-2; DNA: TGTGCCAGCAGCCGAATAGAACAGGTCGACCCTAACTATGGCTACACCTTC; CDR3: CASSRIEQVDPNYGYTF
D: TRBD2; J: TRBJ2-2; V: TRBV10-3; DNA: TGTGCCATCAGTCCAGCGGGGGGGATGACCGGGGAGCTGTTTTTT; CDR3: CAISPAGGMTGELFF
D: -; J: TRBJ1-1; V: TRBV19; DNA: TGTGCCAGCGCCCGAGACCGGGACACTGAAGCTTTCTTT; CDR3: CASARDRDTEAFF
D: -; J: TRBJ2-2; V: TRBV19; DNA: TGTGCCAGTAGTATAGAAACAAGCACCGGGGAGCTGTTTTTT; CDR3: CASSIETSTGELFF
D: TRBD1; J: TRBJ1-2; V: TRBV6-6; DNA: TGTGCCAGCAGTTCCGGAAGGACAGGGTACTATGGCTACACCTTC; CDR3: CASSSGRTGYYGYTF
D: -; J: TRBJ1-1; V: TRBV13; DNA: TGTGCCAGCAGCTTAGGGGGGGCCGGTGACACTGAAGCTTTCTTT; CDR3: CASSLGGAGDTEAFF
D: TRBD1; J: TRBJ1-2; V: TRBV30; DNA: TGTGCCTGGGCTTATCCGGGACAGGGAAACTATGGCTACACCTTC; CDR3: CAWAYPGQGNYGYTF
D: -; J: TRBJ2-6; V: TRBV14; DNA: TGTGCCAGCAGCCAGGGGCAGAGCTCTGGGGCCAACGTCCTGACTTTC; CDR3: CASSQGQSSGANVLTF
D: -; J: TRBJ2-7; V: TRBV5-4; DNA: TGTGCCAGCAGCTTCCGGGGGGCTTACGAGCAGTACTTC; CDR3: CASSFRGAYEQYF
D: -; J: TRBJ2-1; V: TRBV15; DNA: TGTGCCACCAGCAGCCGGGACAATGAGCAGTTCTTC; CDR3: CATSSRDNEQFF
D: TRBD1; J: TRBJ2-3; V: TRBV6-1; DNA: TGTGCCAGCAGTAGGGACAGGGGGACAGATACGCAGTATTTT; CDR3: CASSRDRGTDTQYF
D: -; J: TRBJ1-2; V: TRBV6-5; DNA: TGTGCCAGCAGTTACCGGTCCCAAAGTAACTATGGCTACACCTTC; CDR3: CASSYRSQSNYGYTF
D: -; J: TRBJ1-4; V: TRBV25-1; DNA: TGTGCCAGCAGTGAAACCGCGGTGGGGGGGGAACTGTTTTTT; CDR3: CASSETAVGGELFF
D: TRBD1; J: TRBJ1-2; V: TRBV4-1; DNA: TGCGCCAGCAGCCAGGGGGACAGGGTGAGAGGCTACACCTTC; CDR3: CASSQGDRVRGYTF
D: TRBD1; J: TRBJ1-4; V: TRBV4-2; DNA: TGTGCCAGCACCACAGGGGGTGCTAATAATGAAAAACTGTTTTTT; CDR3: CASTTGGANNEKLFF
D: -; J: TRBJ1-5; V: TRBV4-3; DNA: TGCGCCAGCAGCCAAGAATTGAGGGAAGGTCAGCCCCAGCATTTT; CDR3: CASSQELREGQPQHF
D: -; J: TRBJ2-3; V: TRBV6-5; DNA: TGTGCCAGCAGTACGCGACAGGGCACAGATACGCAGTATTTT; CDR3: CASSTRQGTDTQYF
D: TRBD2; J: TRBJ2-1; V: TRBV9; DNA: TGTGCCAGCAGCGTAGACGGGGCGGGGGGGTACAATGAGCAGTTCTTC; CDR3: CASSVDGAGGYNEQFF
D: TRBD1; J: TRBJ2-1; V: TRBV5-1; DNA: TGCGCCAGCAGCAACTACAGGGGCGGTTCTGGAAATGAGCAGTTCTTC; CDR3: CASSNYRGGSGNEQFF
D: TRBD1; J: TRBJ1-1; V: TRBV29-1; DNA: TGCAGCGCGGACAGGGAGAACACTGAAGCTTTCTTT; CDR3: CSADRENTEAFF
D: -; J: TRBJ2-7; V: TRBV25-1; DNA: TGTGCCAGCAGTGAATATTTCGACAACCAGCAGTACTTC; CDR3: CASSEYFDNQQYF
D: -; J: TRBJ1-4; V: TRBV5-1; DNA: TGCGCCAGCAGCTTGGACAGTACTAATGAAAAACTGTTTTTT; CDR3: CASSLDSTNEKLFF
D: TRBD1; J: TRBJ2-7; V: TRBV18; DNA: TGTGCCAGCTCACCGGGACAGGCGTTAAGCGACGAGCAGTACTTC; CDR3: CASSPGQALSDEQYF
D: -; J: TRBJ1-1; V: TRBV6-1; DNA: TGTGCCAGCACCCACAGATGGGACACTGAAGCTTTCTTT; CDR3: CASTHRWDTEAFF
D: -; J: TRBJ1-2; V: TRBV6-1; DNA: TGTGCCAGCAGTGACGGGGGAGGCTATGGCTACACCTTC; CDR3: CASSDGGGYGYTF
D: -; J: TRBJ1-1; V: TRBV18; DNA: TGTGCCAGCTCACCACCGTTTTCCCCCGGAGGGACTGAAGCTTTCTTT; CDR3: CASSPPFSPGGTEAFF
D: -; J: TRBJ2-3; V: TRBV6-5; DNA: TGTGCCAGCAGTCGACAGGCTCGGCAGTATTTT; CDR3: CASSRQARQYF
D: TRBD1; J: TRBJ1-1; V: TRBV7-2; DNA: TGTGCCAGCAGCTTTCAGCCAGGGGGGAACACTGAAGCTTTCTTT; CDR3: CASSFQPGGNTEAFF
D: -; J: TRBJ1-5; V: TRBV19; DNA: TGTGCCAGTAGTATAGGGGGGACAAGCAATCAGCCCCAGCATTTT; CDR3: CASSIGGTSNQPQHF
D: TRBD1; J: TRBJ2-2; V: TRBV6-5; DNA: TGTGCCAGCAGAACAGGGGCCGGGGAGCTGTTTTTT; CDR3: CASRTGAGELFF
D: TRBD2; J: TRBJ2-1; V: TRBV30; DNA: TGTGCCTGGAGTGTACGTCGAGCGGGGGCTTACAATGAGCAGTTCTTC; CDR3: CAWSVRRAGAYNEQFF
D: TRBD2; J: TRBJ2-7; V: TRBV11-2; DNA: TGTGCCAGCAGCTTCGGGACTAGCGGGAAAGAGCAGTACTTC; CDR3: CASSFGTSGKEQYF
D: -; J: TRBJ2-5; V: TRBV5-1; DNA: TGCGCCAGCAGCCCGCGCGGCGGAGGGTATTGGCAAGAGACCCAGTACTTC; CDR3: CASSPRGGGYWQETQYF
D: -; J: TRBJ2-7; V: TRBV5-1; DNA: TGCGCCAGCAGCTGGACTACCGGGACAGAAGACTACGAGCAGTACTTC; CDR3: CASSWTTGTEDYEQYF
D: -; J: TRBJ2-5; V: TRBV5-1; DNA: TGCGCCAGCAGCCAACAGGCCGAAGAGACCCAGTACTTC; CDR3: CASSQQAEETQYF
D: -; J: TRBJ1-4; V: TRBV4-3; DNA: TGCGCCAGCAGCCAAGCACAACTCAGGGGAGAAAAACTGTTTTTT; CDR3: CASSQAQLRGEKLFF
D: -; J: TRBJ1-1; V: TRBV19; DNA: TGTGCCAGTAGTGCGATGAACACTGAAGCTTTCTTT; CDR3: CASSAMNTEAFF
D: -; J: TRBJ1-5; V: TRBV6-5; DNA: TGTGCCAGCAGTTATAGTCCCGAGGGCAAATGGCCCCAGCATTTT; CDR3: CASSYSPEGKWPQHF
D: -; J: TRBJ1-1; V: TRBV19; DNA: TGTGCCAGTAGTATAAGACTGAGGGGGGGGCGCGGCACTGAAGCTTTCTTT; CDR3: CASSIRLRGGRGTEAFF